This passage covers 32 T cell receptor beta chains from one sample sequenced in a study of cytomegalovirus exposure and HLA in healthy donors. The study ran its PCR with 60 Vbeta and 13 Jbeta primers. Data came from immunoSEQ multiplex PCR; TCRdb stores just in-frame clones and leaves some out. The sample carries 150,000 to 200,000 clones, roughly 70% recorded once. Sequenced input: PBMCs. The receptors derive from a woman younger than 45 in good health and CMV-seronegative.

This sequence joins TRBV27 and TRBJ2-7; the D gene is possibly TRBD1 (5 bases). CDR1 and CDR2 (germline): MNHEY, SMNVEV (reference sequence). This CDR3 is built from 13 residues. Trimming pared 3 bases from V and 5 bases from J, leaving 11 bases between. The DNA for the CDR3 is TGTGCCAGCAGTTTCTCAGGGCCTAACGAGCAGTACTTC. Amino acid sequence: CASSFSGPNEQYF.

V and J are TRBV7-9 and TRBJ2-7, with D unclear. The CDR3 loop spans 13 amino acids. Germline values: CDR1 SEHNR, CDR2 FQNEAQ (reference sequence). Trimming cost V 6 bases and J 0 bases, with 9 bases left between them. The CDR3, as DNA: TGTGCCAGCAGGGAGTCAAGCTCCTACGAGCAGTACTTC. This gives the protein CASRESSSYEQYF.

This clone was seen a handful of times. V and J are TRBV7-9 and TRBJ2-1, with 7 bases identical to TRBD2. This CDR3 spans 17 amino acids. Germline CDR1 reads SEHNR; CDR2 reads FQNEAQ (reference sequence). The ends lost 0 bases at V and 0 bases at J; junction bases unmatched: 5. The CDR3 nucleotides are TGTGCCAGCAGCTTAGCTCGCGGGAGCTTCTCCTACAATGAGCAGTTCTTC. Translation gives CASSLARGSFSYNEQFF.

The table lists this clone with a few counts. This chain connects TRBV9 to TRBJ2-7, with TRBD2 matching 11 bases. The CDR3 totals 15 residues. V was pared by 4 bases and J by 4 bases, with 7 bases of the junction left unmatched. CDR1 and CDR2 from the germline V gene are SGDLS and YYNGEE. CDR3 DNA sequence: TGTGCCAGCAGCCCCAGACTAGCGGGAACTTACGAGCAGTACTTC. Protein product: CASSPRLAGTYEQYF. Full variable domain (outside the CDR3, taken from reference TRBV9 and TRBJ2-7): DSGVTQTPKHLITATGQRVTLRCSPRSGDLSVYWYQQSLDQGLQFLIQYYNGEERAKGNILERFSAQQFPDLHSELNLSSLELGDSALYFCASSPRLAGTYEQYFGPGTRLTVT.

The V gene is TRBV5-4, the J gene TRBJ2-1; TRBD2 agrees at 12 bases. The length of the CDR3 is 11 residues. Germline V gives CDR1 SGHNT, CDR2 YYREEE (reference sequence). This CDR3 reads CTSGGYNEQFF. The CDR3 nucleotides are TGTACTAGCGGGGGGTACAATGAGCAGTTCTTC.

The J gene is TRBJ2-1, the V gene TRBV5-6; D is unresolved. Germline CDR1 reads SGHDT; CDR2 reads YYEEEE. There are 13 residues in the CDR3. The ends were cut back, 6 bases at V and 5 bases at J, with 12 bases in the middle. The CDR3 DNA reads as TGTGCCAGCACCCGCACAGAGAACAATGAGCAGTTCTTC. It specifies CASTRTENNEQFF.

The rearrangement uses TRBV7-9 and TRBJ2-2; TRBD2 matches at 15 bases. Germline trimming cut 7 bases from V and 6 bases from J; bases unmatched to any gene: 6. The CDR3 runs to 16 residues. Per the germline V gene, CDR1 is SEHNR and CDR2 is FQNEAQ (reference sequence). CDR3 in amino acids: CASTPGLAGGPGELFF. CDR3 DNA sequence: TGTGCCAGCACCCCGGGACTAGCGGGAGGACCCGGGGAGCTGTTTTTT.

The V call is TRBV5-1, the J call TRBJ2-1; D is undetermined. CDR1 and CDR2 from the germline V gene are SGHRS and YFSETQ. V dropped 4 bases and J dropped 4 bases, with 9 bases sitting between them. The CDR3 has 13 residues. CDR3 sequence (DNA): TGCGCCAGCAGCCTCGACACTTACAATGAGCAGTTCTTC. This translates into CASSLDTYNEQFF.

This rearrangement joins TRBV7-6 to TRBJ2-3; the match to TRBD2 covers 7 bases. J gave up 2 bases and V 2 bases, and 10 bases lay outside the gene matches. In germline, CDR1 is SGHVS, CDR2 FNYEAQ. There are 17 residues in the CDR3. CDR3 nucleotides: TGTGCCAGCAGCTTAAGTCGACTAGCCCGGCTCACAGATACGCAGTATTTT. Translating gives CASSLSRLARLTDTQYF.

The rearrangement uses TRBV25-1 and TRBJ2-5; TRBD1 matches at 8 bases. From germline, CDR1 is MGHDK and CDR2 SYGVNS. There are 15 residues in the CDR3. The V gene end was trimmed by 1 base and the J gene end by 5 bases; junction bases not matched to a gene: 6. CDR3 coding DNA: TGTGCCAGCAGTGAATGGCAGGGGGCTATGGAGACCCAGTACTTC. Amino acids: CASSEWQGAMETQYF.

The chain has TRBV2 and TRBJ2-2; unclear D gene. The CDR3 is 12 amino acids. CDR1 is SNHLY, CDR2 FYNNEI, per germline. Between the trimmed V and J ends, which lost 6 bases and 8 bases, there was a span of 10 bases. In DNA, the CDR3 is TGTGCCAGCAGGGAGTGGCAGGGGGAGCTGTTTTTT. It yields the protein CASREWQGELFF.

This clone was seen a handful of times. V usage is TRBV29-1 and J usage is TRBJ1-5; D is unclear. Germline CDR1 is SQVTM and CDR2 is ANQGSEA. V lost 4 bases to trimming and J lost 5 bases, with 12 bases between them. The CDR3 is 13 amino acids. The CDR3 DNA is TGCAGCGTTGCGGGCGGGGAATATCAGCCCCAGCATTTT. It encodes CSVAGGEYQPQHF.

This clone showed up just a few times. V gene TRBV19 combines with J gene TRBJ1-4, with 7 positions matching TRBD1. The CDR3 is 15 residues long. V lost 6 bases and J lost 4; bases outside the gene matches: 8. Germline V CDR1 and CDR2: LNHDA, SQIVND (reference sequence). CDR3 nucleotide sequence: TGTGCCAGTAGCAAAGCGAGGGGGCTTAATGAAAAACTGTTTTTT. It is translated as CASSKARGLNEKLFF.

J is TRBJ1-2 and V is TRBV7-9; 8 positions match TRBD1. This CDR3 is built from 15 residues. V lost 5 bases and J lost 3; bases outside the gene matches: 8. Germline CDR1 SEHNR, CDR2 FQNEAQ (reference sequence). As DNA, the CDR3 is TGTGCCAGCAGCATAGTAGGACAGGGCGACTATGGCTACACCTTC. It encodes CASSIVGQGDYGYTF.

In DNA, the CDR3 is TGTGCCAGCAGCCCTAGGGGTCGACAGGGGACCTCTAATGAAAAACTGTTTTTT. Protein sequence: CASSPRGRQGTSNEKLFF. The rearrangement uses TRBV7-8 and TRBJ1-4, with TRBD1 identical over 8 bases. The J segment lost 3 bases and the V segment lost 5 bases, leaving 14 bases of the junction unmatched. The CDR3 is made up of 18 amino acids. The germline V gene encodes CDR1 SGHVS and CDR2 FQNEAQ.

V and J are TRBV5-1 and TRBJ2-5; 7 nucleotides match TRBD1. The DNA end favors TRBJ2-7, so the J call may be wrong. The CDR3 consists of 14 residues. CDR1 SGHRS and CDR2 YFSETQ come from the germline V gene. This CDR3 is CASRDRPNSYEQYF. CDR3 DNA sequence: TGCGCCAGCAGGGACAGGCCGAACTCCTACGAGCAGTACTTC.

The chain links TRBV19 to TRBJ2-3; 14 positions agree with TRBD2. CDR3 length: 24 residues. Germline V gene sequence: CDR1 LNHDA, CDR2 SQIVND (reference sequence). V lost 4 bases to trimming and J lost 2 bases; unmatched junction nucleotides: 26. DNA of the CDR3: TGTGCCAGTAGTACCCTGGGGACTAGCGGGAGATGGATTTCGGGAGGGGCCTACACAGATACGCAGTATTTT. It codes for CASSTLGTSGRWISGGAYTDTQYF.

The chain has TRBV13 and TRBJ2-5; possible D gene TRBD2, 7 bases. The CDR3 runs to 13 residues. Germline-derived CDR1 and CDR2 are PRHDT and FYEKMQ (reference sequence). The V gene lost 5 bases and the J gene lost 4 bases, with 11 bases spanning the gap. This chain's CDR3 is CASSGGARETQYF. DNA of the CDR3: TGTGCCAGCAGCGGGGGGGCGCGAGAGACCCAGTACTTC.

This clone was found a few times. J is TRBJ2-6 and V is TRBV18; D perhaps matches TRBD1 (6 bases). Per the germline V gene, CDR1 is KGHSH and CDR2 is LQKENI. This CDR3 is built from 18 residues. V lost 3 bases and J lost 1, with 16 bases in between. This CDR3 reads CASSPLNRASSGANVLTF. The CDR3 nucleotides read TGTGCCAGCTCACCGCTTAACAGGGCATCATCTGGGGCCAACGTCCTGACTTTC.

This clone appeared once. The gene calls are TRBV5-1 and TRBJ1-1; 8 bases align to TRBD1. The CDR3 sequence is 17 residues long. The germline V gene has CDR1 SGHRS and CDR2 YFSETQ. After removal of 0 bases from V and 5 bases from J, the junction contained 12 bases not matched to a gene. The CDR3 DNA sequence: TGCGCCAGCAGCTTGGGGACAGGGTTAAAGGCGCCTACTGAAGCTTTCTTT. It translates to CASSLGTGLKAPTEAFF. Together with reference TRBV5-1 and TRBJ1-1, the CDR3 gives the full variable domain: KAGVTQTPRYLIKTRGQQVTLSCSPISGHRSVSWYQQTPGQGLQFLFEYFSETQRNKGNFPGRFSGRQFSNSRSEMNVSTLELGDSALYLCASSLGTGLKAPTEAFFGQGTRLTVV.

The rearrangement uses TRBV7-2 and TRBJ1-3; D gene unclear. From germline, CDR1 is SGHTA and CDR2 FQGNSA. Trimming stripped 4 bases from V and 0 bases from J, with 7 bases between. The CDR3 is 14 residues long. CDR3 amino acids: CASSYLLSGNTIYF. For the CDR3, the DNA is TGTGCCAGCAGCTATCTTCTCTCTGGAAACACCATATATTTT.

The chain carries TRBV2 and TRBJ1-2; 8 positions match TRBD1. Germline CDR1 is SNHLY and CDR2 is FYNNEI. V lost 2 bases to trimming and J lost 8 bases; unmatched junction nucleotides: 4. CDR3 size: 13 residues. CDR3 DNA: TGTGCCAGCAGTGAAATTGGGACAGGAGGCTACACCTTC. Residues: CASSEIGTGGYTF.

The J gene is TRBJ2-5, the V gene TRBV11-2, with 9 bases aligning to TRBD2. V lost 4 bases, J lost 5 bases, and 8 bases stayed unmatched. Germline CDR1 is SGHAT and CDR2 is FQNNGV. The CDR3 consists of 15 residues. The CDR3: CASSSIAGAHETQYF. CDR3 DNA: TGTGCCAGCAGCTCTATAGCGGGGGCCCACGAGACCCAGTACTTC.

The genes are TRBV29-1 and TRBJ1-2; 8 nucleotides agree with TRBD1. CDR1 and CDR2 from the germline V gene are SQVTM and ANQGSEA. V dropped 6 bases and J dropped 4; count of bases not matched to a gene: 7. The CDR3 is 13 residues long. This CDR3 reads CSVGPGGGYGYTF. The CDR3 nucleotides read TGCAGCGTAGGTCCAGGGGGCGGCTATGGCTACACCTTC.

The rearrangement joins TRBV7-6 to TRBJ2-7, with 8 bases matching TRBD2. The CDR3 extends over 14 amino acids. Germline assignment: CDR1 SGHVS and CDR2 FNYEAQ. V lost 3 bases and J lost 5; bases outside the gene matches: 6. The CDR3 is CASSFQGLVDEQYF. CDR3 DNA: TGTGCCAGCAGCTTTCAGGGACTAGTTGACGAGCAGTACTTC.

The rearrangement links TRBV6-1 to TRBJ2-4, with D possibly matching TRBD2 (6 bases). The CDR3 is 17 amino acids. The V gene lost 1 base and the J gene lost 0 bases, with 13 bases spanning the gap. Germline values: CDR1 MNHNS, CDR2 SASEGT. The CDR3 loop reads CASSEVLGGVAKNIQYF. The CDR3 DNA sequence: TGTGCCAGCAGTGAAGTTTTGGGGGGAGTAGCCAAAAACATTCAGTACTTC.

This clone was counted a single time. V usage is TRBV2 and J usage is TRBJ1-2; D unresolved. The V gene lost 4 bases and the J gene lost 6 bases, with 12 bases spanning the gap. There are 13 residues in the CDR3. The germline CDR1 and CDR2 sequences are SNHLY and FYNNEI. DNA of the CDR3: TGTGCCAGCAGTGCGCGGATGGAGGATGGCTACACCTTC. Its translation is CASSARMEDGYTF.

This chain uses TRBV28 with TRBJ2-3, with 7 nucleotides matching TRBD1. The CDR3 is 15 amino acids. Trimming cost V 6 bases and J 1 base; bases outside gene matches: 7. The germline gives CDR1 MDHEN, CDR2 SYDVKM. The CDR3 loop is CASRAATGGTDTQYF. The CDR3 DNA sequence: TGTGCCAGCAGAGCTGCTACAGGGGGCACAGATACGCAGTATTTT.

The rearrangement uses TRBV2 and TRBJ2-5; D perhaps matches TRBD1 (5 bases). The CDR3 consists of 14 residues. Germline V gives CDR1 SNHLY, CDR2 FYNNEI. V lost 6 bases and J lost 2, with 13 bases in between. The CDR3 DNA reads TGTGCCAGCAGACGATCGACAGCGCAAGAGACCCAGTACTTC. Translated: CASRRSTAQETQYF.

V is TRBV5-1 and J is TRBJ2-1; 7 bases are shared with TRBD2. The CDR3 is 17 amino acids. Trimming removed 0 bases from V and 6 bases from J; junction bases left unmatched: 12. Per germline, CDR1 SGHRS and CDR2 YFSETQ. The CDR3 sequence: CASSLDPLASFGNEQFF. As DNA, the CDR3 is TGCGCCAGCAGCTTGGATCCACTAGCGTCCTTTGGCAATGAGCAGTTCTTC.

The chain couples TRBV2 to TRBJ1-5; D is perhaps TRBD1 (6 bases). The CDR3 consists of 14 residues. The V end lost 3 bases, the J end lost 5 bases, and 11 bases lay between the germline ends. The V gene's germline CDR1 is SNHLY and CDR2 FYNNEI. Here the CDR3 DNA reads TGTGCCAGCAGTGAGCGGGGGGGGCATCAGCCCCAGCATTTT. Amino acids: CASSERGGHQPQHF.

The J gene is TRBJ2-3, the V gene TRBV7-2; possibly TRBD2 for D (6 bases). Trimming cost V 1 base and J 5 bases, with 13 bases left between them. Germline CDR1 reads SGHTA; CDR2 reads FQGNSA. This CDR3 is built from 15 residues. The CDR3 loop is CASSLGSGAGDTQYF. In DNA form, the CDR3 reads TGTGCCAGCAGCTTAGGGTCGGGAGCGGGAGATACGCAGTATTTT.